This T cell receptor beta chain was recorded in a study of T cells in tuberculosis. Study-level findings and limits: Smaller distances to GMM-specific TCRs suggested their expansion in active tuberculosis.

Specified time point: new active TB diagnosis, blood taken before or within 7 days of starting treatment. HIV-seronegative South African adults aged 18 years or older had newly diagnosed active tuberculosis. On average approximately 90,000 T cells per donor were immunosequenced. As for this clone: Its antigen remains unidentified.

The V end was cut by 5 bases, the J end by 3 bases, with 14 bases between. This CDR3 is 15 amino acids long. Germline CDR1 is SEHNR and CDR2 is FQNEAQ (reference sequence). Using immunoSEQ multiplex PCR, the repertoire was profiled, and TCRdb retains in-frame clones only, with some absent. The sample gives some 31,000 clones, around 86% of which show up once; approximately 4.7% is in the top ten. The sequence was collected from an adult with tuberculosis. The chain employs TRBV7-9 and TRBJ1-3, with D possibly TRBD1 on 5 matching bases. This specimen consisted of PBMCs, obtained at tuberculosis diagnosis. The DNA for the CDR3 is TGTGCCAGCAGCCCCCAGGCAGGGATTGGAAACACCATATATTTT. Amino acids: CASSPQAGIGNTIYF.